This record concerns one TCR beta chain sequence. The antigen remains undetermined. These data are taken from a study of early T cells in non-severe SARS-CoV-2 infection. Study as a whole: Alpha and beta chains were unpaired, from unsorted whole-blood bulk RNA.

As part of library construction, unique molecular identifiers were attached to individual cDNA molecules. TCRdb reanalysed the 5' RACE reads using MiXCR and keeps one entry per CDR3 protein. Here the sample spans some 36,000 distinct CDR3 sequences, under 7% being singletons. Study findings and constraints: VDJdb matching, biased toward anti-spike CD8 responses, missed private and CD4 specificities.

Germline V gene lookup returns CDR1 MDHEN and CDR2 SYDVKM. CDR3 size: 14 residues. The V end lost 6 bases, the J end lost 5 bases, and 16 bases lay between the germline ends. The rearrangement uses TRBV28 and TRBJ2-5; weak D call: TRBD2 (6 bases). Here the sequenced sample was whole blood, taken at baseline. The TCR originated in an adult who was a healthcare worker with PCR-confirmed SARS-CoV-2 infection or an uninfected control (not recorded which). The CDR3, as DNA: TGTGCCAGCAGCCTGACTAGGGCGGGTGAGACCCAGTACTTC. Protein sequence: CASSLTRAGETQYF.